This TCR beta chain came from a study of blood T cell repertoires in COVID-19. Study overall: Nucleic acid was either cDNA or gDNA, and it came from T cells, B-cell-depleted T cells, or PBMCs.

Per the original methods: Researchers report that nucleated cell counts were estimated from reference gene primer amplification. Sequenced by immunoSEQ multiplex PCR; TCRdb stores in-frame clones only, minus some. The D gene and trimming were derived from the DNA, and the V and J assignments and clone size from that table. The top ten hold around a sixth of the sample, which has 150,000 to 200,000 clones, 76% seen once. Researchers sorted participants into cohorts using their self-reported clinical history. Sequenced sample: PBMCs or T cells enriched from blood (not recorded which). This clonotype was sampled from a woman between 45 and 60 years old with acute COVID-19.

The CDR3 DNA follows: TGTGCCAGCAGTGAACGGCCTCCGACTAGCACAGATACGCAGTATTTT. It codes for CASSERPPTSTDTQYF. The chain employs TRBV6-1 and TRBJ2-3; the D is unclear. V was trimmed by 2 bases and J by 0 bases, leaving 12 bases between them. This CDR3 spans 16 amino acids. Germline V gene lookup returns CDR1 MNHNS and CDR2 SASEGT.